Below, 2 T cell receptor beta chains from the same sample are listed, as sequenced in a study of cytomegalovirus exposure and HLA in healthy donors. Use of 60 Vbeta and 13 Jbeta primers characterized the PCR. TCRdb keeps only in-frame clones here, not all; method: immunoSEQ multiplex PCR. The table lists 85,000 to 110,000 clones. The material sequenced was PBMCs. Every receptor here comes from a man aged 35 to 55 in good health and CMV-seronegative.

The V gene is TRBV5-1, the J gene TRBJ1-1, with unresolved D. Germline lookup yields CDR1 SGHRS and CDR2 YFSETQ. Trimming stripped 0 bases from V and 5 bases from J, with 11 bases between. The CDR3 is made up of 14 amino acids. The CDR3, as DNA: TGCGCCAGCAGCTTGGATGGGTCAGGAACTGAAGCTTTCTTT. Translation: CASSLDGSGTEAFF.

The CDR3 is CASRDRGNQPQHF. CDR3 bases: TGTGCCTCGCGAGACAGGGGGAATCAGCCCCAGCATTTT. The chain couples TRBV19 to TRBJ1-5; TRBD1 matches at 9 bases. Trimming removed 11 bases from V and 4 bases from J; junction bases left unmatched: 6. This CDR3 has 13 residues. The germline CDR1 and CDR2 sequences are LNHDA and SQIVND (reference sequence).